One and the same sample provided the 30 T cell receptor beta chains below, sequenced in a study of metastatic and nonmetastatic thyroid tumors. TCRdb redid the clone calls on the PCR reads using MiXCR. The sample lists tens of thousands of clones; around 23% were seen once. Until they underwent thyroid surgery, no patient had received any treatment. Sequenced input: blood. The receptors derive from a male donor with papillary thyroid cancer or a benign thyroid nodule (not recorded which). Some clones in this sample may be carry-over from other donors' samples.

This clone was detected once. The chain carries TRBV11-3 and TRBJ2-2; tentative D call: TRBD1 (6 bases). CDR3 length equals 14 residues. Germline V gives CDR1 SGHNT, CDR2 YENEEA. The V and J ends lost 6 bases and 3 bases respectively, with 11 bases between them. The CDR3 loop is CASSPRGHTGELFF. DNA of the CDR3: TGTGCCAGCAGTCCCAGGGGTCACACCGGGGAGCTGTTTTTT.

This clone was found many times. This rearrangement joins TRBV2 to TRBJ2-3, with 11 bases fitting TRBD2. The CDR3 is 16 residues long. V shed 5 bases and J 5 bases; nucleotides not matched to a gene: 9. Germline V gene sequence: CDR1 SNHLY, CDR2 FYNNEI. The CDR3: CASSLAGGPPLDTQYF. CDR3 nucleotides: TGTGCCAGCAGTTTAGCGGGAGGGCCACCGTTAGATACGCAGTATTTT.

There are a few counts of this clone. A much larger clone lies one base from this, so it may be a read error. Other DNA sequences from this sample encode an identical CDR3 as well. The V gene is TRBV7-6, the J gene TRBJ2-3; D gene ambiguous. The CDR3 extends over 15 amino acids. CDR1 is SGHVS and CDR2 is FNYEAQ in the germline V gene. The CDR3 is CASSLLPEDTDTQYF. CDR3 DNA sequence: TGTGCCAGCAGCTTACTCCCCGAAGACACAGATACTCAGTATTTT. The whole variable domain, filled in from reference TRBV7-6 and TRBJ2-3, reads GAGVSQSPRYKVTKRGQDVALRCDPISGHVSLYWYRQALGQGPEFLTYFNYEAQQDKSGLPNDRFSAERPEGSISTLTIQRTEQRDSAMYRCASSLLPEDTDTQYFGPGTRLTVL.

This clone was counted a few times. In DNA, the CDR3 is TGTGCCAGCAGCCCCCGACTAGCGGCCTACGAGCAGTACTTC. This encodes CASSPRLAAYEQYF. This chain links TRBV28 with TRBJ2-7, with 9 bases fitting TRBD2. CDR3 length: 14 amino acids. Germline trimming cut 6 bases from V and 2 bases from J; bases unmatched to any gene: 5. Germline lookup yields CDR1 MDHEN and CDR2 SYDVKM.

This clone has more than one count but fewer than ten. The V call is TRBV12-3 or TRBV12-4, the J call TRBJ2-1, with TRBD1 matching 8 bases. The ends lost 7 bases at V and 5 bases at J; junction bases unmatched: 10. The CDR3 extends over 15 amino acids. The CDR3 loop reads CASTLDRASHNEQFF. CDR3 sequence (DNA): TGTGCCAGCACCCTGGACAGGGCTTCCCACAATGAGCAGTTCTTC.

Concerning this clone itself: Sequence at one end of the junction differs from germline and may be a read error. The chain links TRBV5-4 to TRBJ2-7; 8 positions match TRBD2. The CDR3 sequence is 16 residues long. Per germline, CDR1 SGHNT and CDR2 YYREEE (reference sequence). CDR3: CASSLVGGRPPYGQYF. In nucleotides, the CDR3 is TGTGCCAGCAGCTTGGTAGGCGGGAGGCCGCCCTACGGGCAGTACTTC.

The CDR3 DNA follows: TGCGCCAGCCTCCAAGGCTACACCTTC. This translates into CASLQGYTF. The chain recombines TRBV4-3 with TRBJ1-2; D gene unclear. Trimming left V 8 bases short and J 8 bases short, with 6 bases between. The germline V gene encodes CDR1 LGHNA and CDR2 YSLEER. This CDR3 is 9 amino acids long.

This clone turned up a few times. V is TRBV19 and J is TRBJ1-2; possibly TRBD1 for D (5 bases). Trimming left V 4 bases short and J 4 bases short, with 19 bases between. The V gene's germline CDR1 is LNHDA and CDR2 SQIVND (reference sequence). This CDR3 is 16 amino acids long. The CDR3 protein is CASSNVHAHRGYGYTF. Here the CDR3 DNA reads TGTGCCAGTAGTAATGTACATGCCCATAGGGGCTATGGCTACACCTTC. Using reference TRBV19 and TRBJ1-2 for the parts outside the CDR3, the full variable domain is DGGITQSPKYLFRKEGQNVTLSCEQNLNHDAMYWYRQDPGQGLRLIYYSQIVNDFQKGDIAEGYSVSREKKESFPLTVTSAQKNPTAFYLCASSNVHAHRGYGYTFGSGTRLTVV.

This clone was seen ten or more times. The chain combines TRBV28 with TRBJ1-6; maybe TRBD1 (5 bases). The CDR3 is 17 residues long. Trimming shortened V by 4 bases and J by 7 bases, and 20 bases separated the two germline ends. CDR1 is MDHEN, CDR2 SYDVKM, per germline. The CDR3 protein is CASSSLGDGGRNSPLHF. The DNA for the CDR3 is TGTGCCAGCAGTTCCCTAGGTGACGGGGGACGAAATTCACCCCTCCACTTT.

This clone was recorded many times. The rearrangement links TRBV14 to TRBJ2-1, with D perhaps TRBD2 (6 bases). The germline CDR1 and CDR2 sequences are SGHDN and FVKESK. V was trimmed by 4 bases and J by 10 bases, leaving 20 bases between them. This CDR3 is built from 15 residues. The CDR3 reads CASSLAAGIIWEQFF. CDR3 nucleotides: TGTGCCAGCAGCCTAGCGGCGGGAATTATATGGGAGCAGTTCTTC.

This clone was picked up many times. V and J are TRBV28 and TRBJ2-5; D is possibly TRBD2 (5 bases). Trimming shortened V by 4 bases and J by 7 bases, and 13 bases separated the two germline ends. This CDR3 is 13 amino acids long. Germline assignment: CDR1 MDHEN and CDR2 SYDVKM. CDR3 bases: TGTGCCAGCAGTTCTCTCGGGGTTGGGACCCAGTACTTC. Translating gives CASSSLGVGTQYF.

Ten or more counts support this clone. The chain links TRBV7-2 to TRBJ2-6, with D possibly matching TRBD1 (5 bases). Trimming took off 4 bases at V and 0 bases at J, with 13 bases between the two ends. Per germline, CDR1 SGHTA and CDR2 FQGNSA. CDR3 length: 17 amino acids. DNA for the CDR3: TGTGCCAGCAGCTCAAGACAGTCTACCTCTGGGGCCAACGTCCTGACTTTC. It codes for CASSSRQSTSGANVLTF.

The chain combines TRBV7-3 with TRBJ2-2; 8 nucleotides agree with TRBD1. Trimming cost V 1 base and J 1 base; bases outside gene matches: 2. The length of the CDR3 is 16 residues. From germline, CDR1 is SGHTA and CDR2 FQGTGA. The chain's CDR3 is CASSLIGQGNTGELFF. The CDR3 DNA sequence: TGTGCCAGCAGCTTAATAGGACAGGGGAACACCGGGGAGCTGTTTTTT.

This clone was counted ten times or more. The chain is built from TRBV6-1 and TRBJ1-2; TRBD1 matches 7 bases. Germline CDR1 and CDR2: MNHNS and SASEGT. V was clipped by 5 bases and J by 4 bases; unmatched bases: 4. This CDR3 region has 13 residues. The CDR3 bases are TGTGCCAGCAGTACCGGGACAGTCTATGGCTACACCTTC. Amino acid sequence: CASSTGTVYGYTF.

In its sample, this clone was seen many times. V is TRBV18 and J is TRBJ2-7, with D possibly matching TRBD1 (7 bases). Between the trimmed V and J ends, which lost 3 bases and 3 bases, there was a span of 15 bases. CDR1 and CDR2 from the germline V gene are KGHSH and LQKENI. The CDR3 contains 15 residues. CDR3 nucleotides: TGTGCCAGCTCACCGAACAGGGGACTGATCTACGAGCAGTACTTC. This sequence encodes CASSPNRGLIYEQYF.

In this sample, this clone turned up many times. This sequence may be a read error, since a much larger clone differs from it by one base. The genes are TRBV18 and TRBJ1-5; D is unclear. Trimming cost V 3 bases and J 6 bases, with 18 bases left between them. This CDR3 has 16 amino acids. Germline loops: CDR1 KGHSH, CDR2 LQKENI. DNA of the CDR3: TGTGCCAGCTCACCGACCACTGGACGGGGAGGTCAGCCCCAGCATTTT. Protein product: CASSPTTGRGGQPQHF.

This clone was picked up many times. This rearrangement joins TRBV6-2 or TRBV6-3 to TRBJ2-4, with 8 bases fitting TRBD2. Germline V gene data show CDR1 as MNHEY and CDR2 as SVGEGT. V lost 5 bases, J lost 0 bases, and 15 bases stayed unmatched. CDR3 size: 19 residues. CDR3 sequence (DNA): TGTGCCAGCAGTCCAGTCCCGGGACTAGGAGCGGGAGCCAAAAACATTCAGTACTTC. Translated: CASSPVPGLGAGAKNIQYF.

This clone was seen many times. The chain recombines TRBV30 with TRBJ1-2; no firm D call. Germline V gives CDR1 GTSNPN, CDR2 SVGIG (reference sequence). V shed 4 bases and J shed 4 bases, with 10 bases lying between them. CDR3 size: 12 residues. CDR3 coding DNA: TGTGCCTGGACAGGTTTCAGCTATGGCTACACCTTC. This translates into CAWTGFSYGYTF.

This clone was detected many times. The final CDR3 position lacks the conserved phenylalanine or tryptophan, pointing to a likely read error. It is unclear where the CDR3 begins or ends on the DNA, so no DNA is shown, and the CDR3 is as TCRdb lists it. The chain uses TRBV5-5 and TRBJ2-4; the table's TRBD1 call for D was not verified on the DNA. Counting both end residues, the CDR3 totals 10 amino acids. Germline values: CDR1 SGHKS, CDR2 YYEKEE (reference sequence). The CDR3 loop reads CASSPPDRAA.

The rearrangement joins TRBV5-1 to TRBJ1-2; D gene ambiguous. Germline V CDR1 and CDR2: SGHRS, YFSETQ. The CDR3 spans 14 residues. Trimming shortened V by 1 base and J by 0 bases, and 7 bases separated the two germline ends. CDR3 loop: CASSLSSTNYGYTF. The CDR3 nucleotides are TGCGCCAGCAGCTTGTCCTCAACTAACTATGGCTACACCTTC. The full variable domain, completed using reference TRBV5-1 and TRBJ1-2, is KAGVTQTPRYLIKTRGQQVTLSCSPISGHRSVSWYQQTPGQGLQFLFEYFSETQRNKGNFPGRFSGRQFSNSRSEMNVSTLELGDSALYLCASSLSSTNYGYTFGSGTRLTVV.

The chain has TRBV15 and TRBJ2-1; perhaps TRBD1 as D (6 bases). V gave up 1 base and J gave up 1 base, with 11 bases separating them. Germline V gene sequence: CDR1 LNHNV, CDR2 YYDKDF (reference sequence). The CDR3 contains 16 residues. The CDR3 DNA reads TGTGCCACCAGCAGAGGGCAGGGGTGGTCCTACAATGAGCAGTTCTTC. Its protein product is CATSRGQGWSYNEQFF.

This clone came up many times. This rearrangement joins TRBV20-1 to TRBJ2-5, with D uncertain. The CDR3 runs to 12 residues. CDR1 is DFQATT and CDR2 is SNEGSKA in the germline V gene (reference sequence). With 3 bases removed from V and 1 base from J, the gap between germline ends came to 6 bases. CDR3: CSARVIQETQYF. The DNA for the CDR3 is TGCAGTGCTAGGGTAATCCAAGAGACCCAGTACTTC.

Regarding this clone: Given the absence of the conserved phenylalanine or tryptophan at the CDR3 end, a read error is likely. The chain is built from TRBV27 and TRBJ1-2; D not certain. Per germline, CDR1 MNHEY and CDR2 SMNVEV (reference sequence). Trimming removed 3 bases at V and 3 bases at J, with 5 bases between. CDR3 length: 12 residues. The CDR3 is CASSLVHYGYTL. The CDR3 DNA is TGTGCCAGCAGTTTGGTCCACTATGGCTACACCTTA.

This clone was seen ten or more times. The chain combines TRBV4-2 with TRBJ2-7; TRBD2 agrees at 10 bases. Germline values: CDR1 LGHNA, CDR2 YNFKEQ. V shed 1 base and J 0 bases; nucleotides not matched to a gene: 3. The CDR3 extends over 16 amino acids. Written as DNA, the CDR3 is TGTGCCAGCAGCCAAGGGACTAGCGGCTTCTCCTACGAGCAGTACTTC. This codes for CASSQGTSGFSYEQYF.

The J gene is TRBJ2-1, the V gene TRBV28, with 9 nucleotides matching TRBD2. Germline V gene data show CDR1 as MDHEN and CDR2 as SYDVKM. V shed 3 bases and J 6 bases; nucleotides not matched to a gene: 6. The CDR3 extends over 15 amino acids. CDR3 nucleotide sequence: TGTGCCAGCAGTTTCCGGAGCGGGGGGTCCAATGAGCAGTTCTTC. Its protein product is CASSFRSGGSNEQFF.

The chain recombines TRBV6-1 with TRBJ1-1, with 8 nucleotides matching TRBD1. The CDR3 sequence is 15 residues long. Per germline, CDR1 MNHNS and CDR2 SASEGT. Trimming at V came to 2 bases and at J to 2 bases, leaving 4 bases not matched to a gene. This chain's CDR3 is CASSEPTGANTEAFF. The DNA for the CDR3 is TGTGCCAGCAGTGAACCGACAGGGGCAAACACTGAAGCTTTCTTT.

This clone rates as medium-sized (0.01 to 0.1%). The chain couples TRBV12-3 or TRBV12-4 to TRBJ2-7, with D perhaps matching TRBD1 (5 bases). The CDR3 sequence is 14 residues long. Trimming left V 4 bases short and J 3 bases short, with 13 bases between. The CDR3 reads CASSWGSAVYEQYF. The CDR3 DNA follows: TGTGCCAGCAGTTGGGGCTCAGCTGTCTACGAGCAGTACTTC.

This clone was observed at least ten times. V usage is TRBV27 and J usage is TRBJ2-7, with 9 bases lining up with TRBD1. The J segment lost 7 bases and the V segment lost 4 bases, leaving 14 bases of the junction unmatched. The CDR3 is 16 residues long. Germline assignment: CDR1 MNHEY and CDR2 SMNVEV (reference sequence). The CDR3 nucleotides are TGTGCCAGCAGTTCAACGTCCGGGACAGGGAAGAGGGAGCAGTACTTC. Protein: CASSSTSGTGKREQYF.

This clone has ten or more counts. DNA of the CDR3: TGTGCCAGCAGCCCCGAGACAGGGCTGGGCGAGCAGTACTTC. This codes for CASSPETGLGEQYF. V is TRBV3-1 and J is TRBJ2-7, with 7 bases matching TRBD1. Germline CDR1 LGHDT, CDR2 YNNKEL (reference sequence). V lost 4 bases to trimming and J lost 6 bases; unmatched junction nucleotides: 9. The CDR3 loop spans 14 amino acids.

V and J are TRBV20-1 and TRBJ2-7, with TRBD1 identical over 7 bases. The junction had 12 bases not matched to a gene; V was cut back by 6 bases and J by 10 bases. This CDR3 region has 12 residues. Germline assignment: CDR1 DFQATT and CDR2 SNEGSKA (reference sequence). The CDR3 DNA is TGCAGTGCCGGGACAGCCATCGGTGATCAGTACTTC. Translating gives CSAGTAIGDQYF.